The 8 T cell receptor beta chains below come from one sample, sequenced in a study of blood T cell repertoires in COVID-19 (dated by TCRdb to 2020 to 2021). Libraries came from the immunoSEQ multiplex PCR assay. Entries here come from immuneACCESS through TCRdb and include only in-frame sequences with V and J called. Some clones fail to appear in such tables; in the studies checked, an unresolved V gene covers under half of the shortfall, and the cause of the remainder is unknown. The sample data list 350,000 to 450,000 clones, and about 88% of these were observed just once. Less than 1.5% of the sample belongs to the ten largest clones. Input material: PBMCs or T cells enriched from blood (not recorded which). The origin of the receptors is a woman in her late teens or twenties who had been exposed to COVID-19.

V gene TRBV27 combines with J gene TRBJ1-2, with D possibly TRBD1 on 5 matching bases. V was cut by 3 bases and J by 0 bases, with 11 bases left in between. The germline gives CDR1 MNHEY, CDR2 SMNVEV (reference sequence). The CDR3 loop spans 15 amino acids. The CDR3: CASSLVGGSNYGYTF. CDR3 DNA sequence: TGTGCCAGCAGTTTGGTCGGGGGGTCTAACTATGGCTACACCTTC.

The chain links TRBV28 to TRBJ1-5; D may be TRBD1 (5 bases). The germline CDR1 and CDR2 sequences are MDHEN and SYDVKM. The CDR3 loop spans 12 amino acids. CDR3 protein: CGARVGNQPQHF. The CDR3 bases are TGTGGGGCCAGGGTAGGGAATCAGCCCCAGCATTTT.

The gene calls are TRBV2 and TRBJ1-3; 8 bases line up with TRBD1. Germline assignment: CDR1 SNHLY and CDR2 FYNNEI. J was trimmed by 4 bases and V by 8 bases; bases with no gene match: 1. CDR3 length equals 12 residues. The CDR3 coding sequence is TGTGCCAGCCAGGGGGCCGGAAACACCATATATTTT. This translates into CASQGAGNTIYF.

In this sample, this clone turned up once. The rearrangement links TRBV18 to TRBJ1-1, with D possibly being TRBD1 (6 bases). Looked up from germline, CDR1 is KGHSH and CDR2 is LQKENI. Trimming pared 3 bases from V and 0 bases from J, leaving 26 bases between. This CDR3 comprises 20 residues. This CDR3 is CASSPVNRDILMFMNTEAFF. In DNA form, the CDR3 reads TGTGCCAGCTCACCCGTAAACCGGGACATCCTCATGTTCATGAACACTGAAGCTTTCTTT.

This chain joins TRBV11-2 and TRBJ1-1, with D possibly matching TRBD1 (5 bases). The CDR3 runs 13 residues. The germline gives CDR1 SGHAT, CDR2 FQNNGV. V was trimmed by 6 bases and J by 1 base, leaving 9 bases between them. The CDR3 bases are TGTGCCAGCAGTTTGCAGGGGAACACTGAAGCTTTCTTT. This gives the protein CASSLQGNTEAFF.

The rearrangement links TRBV24-1 to TRBJ2-1, with TRBD1 identical over 7 bases. V trimming: 5 bases; J trimming: 4 bases; junction bases outside the gene matches: 7. CDR1 and CDR2 from the germline V gene are KGHDR and SFDVKD. The CDR3 has 15 amino acids. CDR3 sequence: CATSVKDRPYNEQFF. The CDR3 DNA reads TGTGCCACCAGTGTAAAGGACAGGCCATACAATGAGCAGTTCTTC.

The rearrangement joins TRBV7-2 to TRBJ2-7; 10 bases agree with TRBD2. J gave up 2 bases and V 0 bases, and 7 bases lay outside the gene matches. The CDR3 has 17 residues. Germline CDR1 and CDR2: SGHTA and FQGNSA. The CDR3 region is CASSLARNLAGAYEQYF. DNA for the CDR3: TGTGCCAGCAGCTTAGCGCGGAACCTAGCGGGAGCCTACGAGCAGTACTTC.

This chain joins TRBV28 and TRBJ1-5; 12 bases match TRBD1. The V segment lost 4 bases and the J segment 9 bases; nucleotides outside the gene matches: 10. This CDR3 is 16 amino acids long. CDR1 MDHEN and CDR2 SYDVKM come from the germline V gene. The CDR3 loop reads CASSSGQGAGTMPQHF. CDR3 sequence (DNA): TGTGCCAGCAGTTCGGGACAGGGGGCGGGCACCATGCCCCAGCATTTT. Full variable domain (rest looked up from reference TRBV28 and TRBJ1-5): DVKVTQSSRYLVKRTGEKVFLECVQDMDHENMFWYRQDPGLGLRLIYFSYDVKMKEKGDIPEGYSVSREKKERFSLILESASTNQTSMYLCASSSGQGAGTMPQHFGDGTRLSIL.